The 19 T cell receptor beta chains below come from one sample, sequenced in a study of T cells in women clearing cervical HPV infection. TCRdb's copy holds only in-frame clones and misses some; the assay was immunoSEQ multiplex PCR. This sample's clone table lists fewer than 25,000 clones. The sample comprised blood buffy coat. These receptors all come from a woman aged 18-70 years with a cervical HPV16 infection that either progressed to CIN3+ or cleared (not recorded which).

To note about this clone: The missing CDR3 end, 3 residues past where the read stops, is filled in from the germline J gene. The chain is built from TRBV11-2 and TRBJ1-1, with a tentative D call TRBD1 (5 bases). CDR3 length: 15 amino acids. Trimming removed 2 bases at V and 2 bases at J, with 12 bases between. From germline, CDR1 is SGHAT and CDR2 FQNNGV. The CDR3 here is CASSLQGFGNTEAFF. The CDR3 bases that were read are TGTGCCAGCAGCTTACAGGGCTTCGGTAACACTGAA.

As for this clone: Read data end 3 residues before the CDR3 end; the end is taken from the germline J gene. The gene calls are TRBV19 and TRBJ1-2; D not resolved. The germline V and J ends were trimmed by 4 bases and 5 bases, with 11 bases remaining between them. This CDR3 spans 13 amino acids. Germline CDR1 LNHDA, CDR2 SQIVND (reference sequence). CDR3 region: CASSTTVEYGYTF. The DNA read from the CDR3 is TGTGCCAGTAGTACTACAGTGGAGTATGGC.

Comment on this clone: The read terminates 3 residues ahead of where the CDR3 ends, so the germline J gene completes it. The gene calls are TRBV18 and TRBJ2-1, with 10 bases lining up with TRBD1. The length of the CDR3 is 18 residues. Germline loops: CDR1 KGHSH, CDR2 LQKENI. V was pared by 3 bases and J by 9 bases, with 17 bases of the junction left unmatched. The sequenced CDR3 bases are TGTGCCAGCTCACCCGGGACAGGGGTTGTAGCAAGCTTGGGTGAG. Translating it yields CASSPGTGVVASLGE. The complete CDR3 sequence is CASSPGTGVVASLGEQFF.

Partial CDR3 DNA: TGTGCCAGCAGTCCCCGCGGGGGGGGGACTAATGAAAAA. Translation: CASSPRGGGTNEK. The entire CDR3 is CASSPRGGGTNEKLFF. The chain is built from TRBV28 and TRBJ1-4, with D possibly matching TRBD1 (5 bases). The missing CDR3 end, 3 residues past where the read stops, is filled in from the germline J gene. The V end lost 5 bases, the J end lost 2 bases, and 15 bases lay between the germline ends. This CDR3 spans 16 amino acids. In germline, CDR1 is MDHEN, CDR2 SYDVKM.

The sequenced part of the CDR3 DNA is TGCAGTGCTGGGGGTGCGGACAGGGGATTTTTCCGTAATGAAAAG. Protein product: CSAGGADRGFFRNEK. The whole CDR3 reads CSAGGADRGFFRNEKLFF. V usage is TRBV20-1 and J usage is TRBJ2-2; 9 bases map to TRBD1. The read terminates 3 residues before the CDR3 end, so the remaining end is supplied by the germline J gene. The V gene's germline CDR1 is DFQATT and CDR2 SNEGSKA (reference sequence). This CDR3 region has 18 residues.

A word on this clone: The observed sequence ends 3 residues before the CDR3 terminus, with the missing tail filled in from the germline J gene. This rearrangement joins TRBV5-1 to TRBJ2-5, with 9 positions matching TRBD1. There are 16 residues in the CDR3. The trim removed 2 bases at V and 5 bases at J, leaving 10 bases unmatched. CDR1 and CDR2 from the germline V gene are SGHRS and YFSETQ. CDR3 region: CASSFNPTGGGETQYF. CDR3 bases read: TGCGCCAGCAGCTTCAACCCTACAGGGGGCGGTGAGACC. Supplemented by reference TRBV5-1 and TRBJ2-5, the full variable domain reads KAGVTQTPRYLIKTRGQQVTLSCSPISGHRSVSWYQQTPGQGLQFLFEYFSETQRNKGNFPGRFSGRQFSNSRSEMNVSTLELGDSALYLCASSFNPTGGGETQYFGPGTRLLVL.

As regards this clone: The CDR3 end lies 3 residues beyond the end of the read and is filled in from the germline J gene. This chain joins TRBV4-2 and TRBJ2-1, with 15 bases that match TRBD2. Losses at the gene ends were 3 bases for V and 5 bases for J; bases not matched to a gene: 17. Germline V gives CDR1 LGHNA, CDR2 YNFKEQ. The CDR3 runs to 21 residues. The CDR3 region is CASSHFLGGLAGGTGNNEQFF. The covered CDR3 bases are TGTGCCAGCAGCCATTTTCTTGGGGGACTAGCGGGGGGAACAGGGAACAATGAG.

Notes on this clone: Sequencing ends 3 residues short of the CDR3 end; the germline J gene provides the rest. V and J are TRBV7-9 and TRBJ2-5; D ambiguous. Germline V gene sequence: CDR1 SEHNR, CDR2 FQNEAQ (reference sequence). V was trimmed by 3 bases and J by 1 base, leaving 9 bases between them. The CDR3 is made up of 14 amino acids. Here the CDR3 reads CASSLGSFQETQYF. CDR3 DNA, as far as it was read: TGTGCCAGCAGCTTGGGCAGCTTCCAAGAGACC. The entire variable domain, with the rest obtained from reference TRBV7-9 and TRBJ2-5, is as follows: DTGVSQNPRHKITKRGQNVTFRCDPISEHNRLYWYRQTLGQGPEFLTYFQNEAQLEKSRLLSDRFSAERPKGSFSTLEIQRTEQGDSAMYLCASSLGSFQETQYFGPGTRLLVL.

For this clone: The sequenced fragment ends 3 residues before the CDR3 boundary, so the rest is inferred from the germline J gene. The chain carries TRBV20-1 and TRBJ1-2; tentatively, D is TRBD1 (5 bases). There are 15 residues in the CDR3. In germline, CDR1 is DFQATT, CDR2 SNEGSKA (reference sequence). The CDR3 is CSARDWGEGAQGYTF. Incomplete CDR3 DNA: TGCAGTGCTAGAGATTGGGGGGAGGGAGCCCAGGGC.

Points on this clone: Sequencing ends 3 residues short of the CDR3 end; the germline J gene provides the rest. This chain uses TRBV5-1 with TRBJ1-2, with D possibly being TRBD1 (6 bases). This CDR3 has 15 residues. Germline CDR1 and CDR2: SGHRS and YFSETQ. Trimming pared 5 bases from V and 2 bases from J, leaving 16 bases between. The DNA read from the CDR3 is TGCGCCAGCAGTTCGCTACAGGGATCCAACTATGGC. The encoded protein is CASSSLQGSNYG. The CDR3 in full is CASSSLQGSNYGYTF.

The CDR3 sequence: CASSRDSQETQYF. The DNA read from the CDR3 is TGTGCCAGCAGCCGGGACAGTCAAGAGACG. This chain joins TRBV11-3 and TRBJ2-3, with TRBD1 matching over 7 bases. The read comes to an end 3 residues before the CDR3 does, leaving the germline J gene to fill in the end. Per the germline V gene, CDR1 is SGHNT and CDR2 is YENEEA. The length of the CDR3 is 13 residues. The entire variable domain, with the rest obtained from reference TRBV11-3 and TRBJ2-3, is as follows: EAGVVQSPRYKIIEKKQPVAFWCNPISGHNTLYWYLQNLGQGPELLIRYENEEAVDDSQLPKDRFSAERLKGVDSTLKIQPAELGDSAVYLCASSRDSQETQYFGPGTRLTVL.

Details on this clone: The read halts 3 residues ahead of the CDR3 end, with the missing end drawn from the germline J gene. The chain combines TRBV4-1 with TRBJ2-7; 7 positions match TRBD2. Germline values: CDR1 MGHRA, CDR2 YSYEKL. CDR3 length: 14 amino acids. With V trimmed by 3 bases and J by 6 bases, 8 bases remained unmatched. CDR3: CASSQGLPVGEQYF. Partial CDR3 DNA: TGCGCCAGCAGCCAGGGACTACCCGTGGGCGAG.

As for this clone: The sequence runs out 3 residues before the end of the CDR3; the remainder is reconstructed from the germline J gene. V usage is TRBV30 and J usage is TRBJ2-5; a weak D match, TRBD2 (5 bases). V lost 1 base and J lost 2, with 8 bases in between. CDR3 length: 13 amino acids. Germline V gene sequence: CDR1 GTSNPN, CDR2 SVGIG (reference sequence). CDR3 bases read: TGTGCCTGGAGTGCCGGACTGCAAGAGACC. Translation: CAWSAGLQET. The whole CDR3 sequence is CAWSAGLQETQYF.

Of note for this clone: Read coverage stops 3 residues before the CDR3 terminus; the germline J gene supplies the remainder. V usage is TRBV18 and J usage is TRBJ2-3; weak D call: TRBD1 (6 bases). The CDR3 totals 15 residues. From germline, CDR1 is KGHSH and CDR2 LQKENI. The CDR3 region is CASSLRMTGEETQYF. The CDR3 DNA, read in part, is TGTGCCAGCTCACTACGAATGACAGGCGAAGAGACG.

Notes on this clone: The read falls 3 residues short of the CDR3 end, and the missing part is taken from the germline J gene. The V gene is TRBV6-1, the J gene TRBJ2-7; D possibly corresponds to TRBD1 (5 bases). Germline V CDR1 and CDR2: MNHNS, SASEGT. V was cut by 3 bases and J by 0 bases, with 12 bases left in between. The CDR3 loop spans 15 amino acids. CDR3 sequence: CASSDESGNSYEQYF. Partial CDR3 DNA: TGTGCCAGCAGTGATGAGTCAGGGAACTCCTACGAG.

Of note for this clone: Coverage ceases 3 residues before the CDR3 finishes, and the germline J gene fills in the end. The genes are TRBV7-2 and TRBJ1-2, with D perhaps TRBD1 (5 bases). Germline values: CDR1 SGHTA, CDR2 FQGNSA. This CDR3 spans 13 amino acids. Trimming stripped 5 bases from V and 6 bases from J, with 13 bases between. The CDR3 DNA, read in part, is TGTGCCAGCAGCCCCCGGGGGGGGGATGGC. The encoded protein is CASSPRGGDG. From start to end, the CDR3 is CASSPRGGDGYTF.

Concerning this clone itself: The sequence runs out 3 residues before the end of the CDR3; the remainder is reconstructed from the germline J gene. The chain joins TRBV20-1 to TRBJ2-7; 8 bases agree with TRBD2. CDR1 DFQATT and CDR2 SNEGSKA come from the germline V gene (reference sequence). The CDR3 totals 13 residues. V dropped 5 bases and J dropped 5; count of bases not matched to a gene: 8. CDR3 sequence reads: CSAREGLLNEQYF. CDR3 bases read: TGCAGTGCTCGGGAGGGACTACTTAACGAG.

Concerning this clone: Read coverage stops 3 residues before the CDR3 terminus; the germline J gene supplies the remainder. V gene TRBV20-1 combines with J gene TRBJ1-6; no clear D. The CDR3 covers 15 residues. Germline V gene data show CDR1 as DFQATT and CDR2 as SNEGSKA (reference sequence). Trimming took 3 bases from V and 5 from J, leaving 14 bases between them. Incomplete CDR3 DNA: TGCAGTGCTAGTTCAGGCCAAGTTAATAATTCACCC. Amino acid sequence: CSASSGQVNNSP. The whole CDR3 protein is CSASSGQVNNSPLHF.

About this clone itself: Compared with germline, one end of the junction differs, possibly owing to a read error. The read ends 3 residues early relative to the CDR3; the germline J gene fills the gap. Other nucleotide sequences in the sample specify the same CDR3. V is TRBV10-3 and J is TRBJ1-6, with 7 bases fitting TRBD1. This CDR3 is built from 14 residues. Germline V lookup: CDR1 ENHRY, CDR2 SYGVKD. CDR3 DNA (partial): TGTGCCATCAGGCCGGGACAGCTAGATTCGCCC. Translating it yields CAIRPGQLDSP. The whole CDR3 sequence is CAIRPGQLDSPLHF.